The subject of this entry is one T cell receptor (beta chain). Its antigen is unknown. The data belong to a study of early stage breast cancer tumors. Study-wide context: Of about 17 invasive breast tumors, more than nine were hormone receptor-positive, HER2-negative. The study's findings and limits: Tumors had about 2.3-fold higher T cell density than normal breast. Most shared enriched TCRB sequences were commonly generated ones.

Trimming cost V 5 bases and J 5 bases, with 10 bases left between them. The CDR3 loop spans 12 amino acids. Germline loops: CDR1 MNHNY, CDR2 SVGAGI (reference sequence). Repertoires were generated with immunoSEQ multiplex PCR, while TCRdb's copy carries only in-frame clones and drops some. The sample holds some 28,000 clones, 80% seen once. This receptor was taken from a person aged 55 to 75 with breast cancer. The sequenced material came from blood. This rearrangement joins TRBV6-6 to TRBJ2-7, with D uncertain. The CDR3 nucleotides read TGTGCCAGCAGTGAGTTTATCCACGAGCAGTACTTC. This encodes CASSEFIHEQYF.